These T cell receptor beta chains were read from a single sample in a study of T-cell reconstitution after alpha-beta-depleted transplantation in children. TCRdb passed the PCR reads through MiXCR, listing each CDR3 protein once. This table holds around 600,000 distinct CDR3 sequences, roughly a tenth found once. Material: PBMCs from the stem cell graft donor, obtained from the stem cell graft. These TCRs come from a human donor who donated a stem cell graft to a child with acute myeloid leukemia. The CDR3 runs from the conserved cysteine through the conserved F or W. D genes are given only for firm matches. Part of the rows lack a size; the others show once, few, many or a class for expanded clones.

>TRBV7-3|NA|many|TRBJ1-1
CASSLNREATEAFF
TGTGCCAGCAGCTTAAACAGGGAGGCCACTGAAGCTTTCTTT
>TRBV3-1|NA|NA|TRBJ1-6
CASIEGRRQRDSPLHF
TGTGCCAGCATAGAAGGACGGAGGCAGCGGGATTCACCCCTCCACTTT
>TRBV14|NA|NA|TRBJ2-3
CASSQRLIQADTQYF
TGTGCCAGCAGCCAACGTCTAATCCAGGCGGATACGCAGTATTTT
>TRBV18|NA|many|TRBJ2-3
CASSQKPTDTQYF
TGTGCCAGCTCTCAGAAACCCACAGATACGCAGTATTTT
>TRBV15|TRBD1|many|TRBJ2-3
CATSRGGQEGDTQYF
TGTGCCACCAGCAGAGGGGGACAGGAGGGGGATACGCAGTATTTT
>TRBV12-3/TRBV12-4|NA|few|TRBJ1-2
CASTPAPNYGYTF
TGTGCCAGCACCCCCGCTCCCAACTATGGCTACACCTTC
>TRBV28|NA|few|TRBJ2-1
CASSLPLRSSYNEQFF
TGTGCCAGCAGTTTGCCCCTACGTAGCTCCTACAATGAGCAGTTCTTC
>TRBV28|TRBD2|few|TRBJ2-4
CASSGTSGRFTKNIQYF
TGTGCCAGCAGCGGGACTAGCGGGAGGTTTACCAAAAACATTCAGTACTTC
>TRBV24-1|TRBD1|many|TRBJ2-1
CATSDSDRGRRFF
TGTGCCACCAGTGACTCGGACAGGGGGCGAAGGTTCTTC
>TRBV6-1|TRBD2|few|TRBJ2-3
CASSATSGSSTDTQYF
TGTGCCAGCAGTGCTACTAGCGGCTCTAGCACAGATACGCAGTATTTT
>TRBV29-1|TRBD2|many|TRBJ2-1
CSVRAGGPNEQFF
TGCAGCGTAAGAGCGGGAGGGCCGAATGAGCAGTTCTTC
>TRBV29-1|TRBD1|NA|TRBJ2-7
CSVETPQGSEQYF
TGCAGCGTTGAAACCCCACAGGGGTCCGAGCAGTACTTC
>TRBV28|NA|NA|TRBJ2-7
CASNPRRDSTEQYF
TGTGCCAGCAATCCCCGGAGAGATTCAACCGAGCAGTACTTC
>TRBV10-3|TRBD2|NA|TRBJ2-3
CAINSRSGTRDTQYF
TGTGCCATCAATAGTCGAAGCGGGACGAGAGATACGCAGTATTTT
>TRBV24-1|NA|few|TRBJ1-5
CATSFGGQPQHF
TGTGCCACCAGTTTCGGCGGTCAGCCCCAGCATTTT
>TRBV6-1|TRBD1|few|TRBJ1-5
CASSNRGAGNQPQHF
TGTGCCAGCAGCAACAGGGGCGCGGGCAATCAGCCCCAGCATTTT
>TRBV5-1|TRBD2|many|TRBJ2-7
CASSSFGGRSYEQYF
TGCGCCAGCAGCTCCTTTGGCGGGAGGAGTTACGAGCAGTACTTC
>TRBV9|NA|many|TRBJ2-1
CASEDTRLMEQFF
TGTGCCAGCGAGGACACCCGGTTGATGGAGCAGTTCTTC
>TRBV20-1|NA|NA|TRBJ1-2
CSARGPGQGSRGYGYTF
TGCAGTGCTAGAGGTCCGGGCCAGGGGAGTCGCGGCTATGGCTACACCTTC
>TRBV7-2|NA|many|TRBJ2-7
CASSLIATGKYEQYF
TGTGCCAGCAGCTTAATTGCAACAGGGAAGTACGAGCAGTACTTC
>TRBV24-1|TRBD1|few|TRBJ2-1
CATSDSPGQGANNEQFF
TGTGCCACCAGTGACTCTCCGGGACAGGGGGCTAACAATGAGCAGTTCTTC
>TRBV10-3|TRBD2|few|TRBJ2-5
CAIKREGSQETQYF
TGTGCCATCAAGAGGGAGGGGAGCCAAGAGACCCAGTACTTC
>TRBV15|NA|NA|TRBJ1-1
CATRRGGLVGKDTEAFF
TGTGCCACCCGCCGCGGTGGGTTGGTAGGGAAGGACACTGAAGCTTTCTTT
>TRBV5-1|TRBD1|NA|TRBJ1-1
CASSPTTGRETEAFF
TGCGCCAGCAGCCCGACGACAGGGAGGGAGACTGAAGCTTTCTTT
>TRBV6-1|NA|few|TRBJ2-7
CASSEGQDYYEQYF
TGTGCCAGCAGTGAAGGACAGGACTACTACGAGCAGTACTTC
>TRBV12-3/TRBV12-4|TRBD2|few|TRBJ2-5
CGPWTSGRETQYF
TGTGGACCTTGGACTAGCGGGAGGGAGACCCAGTACTTC
>TRBV6-1|NA|few|TRBJ2-1
CASSRDLQGSYNEQFF
TGTGCCAGCAGTAGGGACCTCCAGGGGTCCTACAATGAGCAGTTCTTC
>TRBV5-1|NA|many|TRBJ2-3
CASSLAYRDTQYF
TGCGCCAGCAGCTTGGCCTACAGGGATACGCAGTATTTT
>TRBV18|NA|many|TRBJ2-2
CASSFEGRTHTGELFF
TGTGCCAGCTCCTTCGAGGGAAGAACTCACACCGGGGAGCTGTTTTTT
>TRBV7-3|TRBD1|many|TRBJ2-1
CASSTGGPNNEQFF
TGTGCCAGCAGTACAGGGGGCCCAAACAATGAGCAGTTCTTC
>TRBV19|NA|NA|TRBJ2-7
CASSIGAVDSLRHF
TGTGCCAGTAGTATAGGTGCGGTGGACAGTCTAAGGCACTTC
>TRBV20-1|NA|NA|TRBJ2-1
CSARGGRGRDEQFF
TGCAGTGCCAGAGGGGGCAGGGGGAGGGATGAGCAGTTCTTC
>TRBV5-6|NA|few|TRBJ2-1
CASSPLGGGSSNEQFF
TGTGCCAGCAGCCCGCTGGGGGGCGGGAGCTCCAATGAGCAGTTCTTC